This T cell receptor (beta chain) was documented in a study of T cells in localized non-small cell lung cancer (dated by TCRdb to about 2020). Broadly, across the study: The study analyzed T cell repertoires of around 250 early-stage NSCLC patients, comparing tumors and uninvolved tumor-adjacent lungs. The cohort was made up of 236 treatment-naive NSCLC patients whose localized lung tumors had been resected. Of the NSCLC patients, over 120 were male and about a hundred were female, and the mean age was approximately 64 years. Here is what the overall study found, with its caveats: A median of about 55 of the top 100 tumor clones were detected in paired uninvolved adjacent lung, and some 30 of these tumor clones were also found among the top 100 clones of the paired uninvolved adjacent lung. Because multi-region sequencing of the tumors was not done, intratumor heterogeneity could not be ruled out. Higher T cell density in blood was associated with longer overall survival, whereas higher clonality in adjacent lung was associated with shorter survival. Uninvolved tumor-adjacent lung showed the highest T cell clonality, higher than tumor, which suggests more focused antigenic responses in the adjacent lung. Because of the exploratory design, TCR variables were selected using unadjusted p-values without false-discovery rate correction.

At diagnosis, peripheral blood, uninvolved tumor-adjacent lung and tumor were collected and stored as a combination of fresh-frozen and FFPE material. For TCR repertoire profiling, the blood samples were analyzed as peripheral blood mononuclear cells. The immunoSEQ Assay was used to sequence TCR beta CDR3 regions from DNA. Processing in the source paper ran as follows. T cell density was computed as TCR beta template counts normalized to usable DNA estimated by amplifying housekeeping genes. Richness was estimated using the preseqR package, with extrapolation to 400,000 templates for PBMC samples and to 120,000 templates for tissue samples. Clonality was taken to be one minus Pielou's evenness. Differential abundance testing on productive amino-acid clonotypes, with a minimum total count of 5 and an alpha of 0.1, was used to identify tissue-enriched TCRs. The Jaccard Index and the Morisita Overlap Index were used to quantify repertoire overlap between compartments. TCR beta CDR3s were clustered by GLIPH together with public tetramer-defined viral CDR3s, and at least three viral sequences plus V-gene enrichment were required for viral motifs. Entries here come from immuneACCESS through TCRdb and include only in-frame sequences with V and J called. Some clones fail to appear in such tables; in the studies checked, an unresolved V gene covers under half of the shortfall, and the cause of the remainder is unknown. V, J and clone size reflect that table, while D and trimming were determined from the DNA. The sample table lists about 33,000 clones, about 82% of them with a count of one. Together, the top ten hold 15% to 20% of the sample.

As to this clone: What antigen it recognizes has not been identified. No per-base quality is available; no much larger clone lies one base away.

Sample: peripheral blood, taken before any cancer treatment. This TCR was recovered from a male donor aged 60 or over with stage III squamous cell lung carcinoma.

In nucleotides, the sequence is TGTGCCAGCAGTTCTCTTGGTGGCGGGAGTTCCGACGAGCAGTACTTC. Its translation reads: CASSSLGGGSSDEQYF. The V and J segments used are TRBV2 and TRBJ2-7; 7 bases in the middle match TRBD2. After removal of 5 bases from V and 5 bases from J, the junction retains 15 bases not matched to a gene. CDR1 and CDR2 are read off the germline V gene as SNHLY and FYNNEI. There are 16 amino acids in the CDR3, from cysteine to phenylalanine inclusive. Here the CDR3 DNA is all that survives: 48 bases in frame from base 1.